The 18 T cell receptor beta chains below were found in one sample sequenced in a study of blood T cells in healthy people across ages (dated by TCRdb to the mid-2010s). The library came from 5' RACE. The instrument given in TCRdb is Illumina HiSeq 2500. The second PCR ran for about 6 to 12 cycles and used a J-beta primer mix along with a sample-barcoded 5' primer. TCRdb reran the public reads through fastp at Q25 and MiXCR, keeping productive beta chains. Rows merge per CDR3 protein into single entries with the most common DNA and genes. Present in this sample are approximately 790,000 distinct CDR3 sequences, about 62% of which were seen just once. Roughly a quarter of the sample is in the top ten clones. The sample was blood. The source is a man younger than 45 in good health.

A remark on this clonotype: This clone may be a read error of a much larger clone one base away. The V call is TRBV27, the J call TRBJ2-3; D gene ambiguous. CDR3 length: 12 amino acids. CDR1 MNHEY and CDR2 SMNVEV come from the germline V gene (reference sequence). Trimming stripped 6 bases from V and 4 bases from J, with 8 bases between. CDR3 sequence reads: CASSQHPDTQYF. For the CDR3, the DNA is TGTGCCAGCAGCCAACACCCAGATACGCAGTATTTT.

The chain uses TRBV5-5 and TRBJ1-4; D may be TRBD1 (6 bases). Trimming took off 4 bases at V and 8 bases at J, with 18 bases between the two ends. The CDR3 runs to 15 residues. Germline V gives CDR1 SGHKS, CDR2 YYEKEE (reference sequence). The CDR3 protein is CASSGTDRGWEKLFF. The CDR3 bases are TGTGCCAGCAGCGGGACGGACAGAGGATGGGAAAAACTGTTTTTT. The full variable domain, with the rest looked up from reference TRBV5-5 and TRBJ1-4, is DAGVTQSPTHLIKTRGQQVTLRCSPISGHKSVSWYQQVLGQGPQFIFQYYEKEERGRGNFPDRFSARQFPNYSSELNVNALLLGDSALYLCASSGTDRGWEKLFFGSGTQLSVL.

The genes are TRBV4-3 and TRBJ2-5; D might be TRBD2 (6 bases). Trimming pared 0 bases from V and 1 base from J, leaving 12 bases between. Germline V gene sequence: CDR1 LGHNA, CDR2 YSLEER. The CDR3 totals 16 residues. For the CDR3, the DNA is TGCGCCAGCAGCCAAGAATTAGCGGAGGGCCAAGAGACCCAGTACTTC. It is translated as CASSQELAEGQETQYF.

This clonotype has only a few counts. The chain links TRBV20-1 to TRBJ2-7; D may be TRBD1 (5 bases). Per the germline V gene, CDR1 is DFQATT and CDR2 is SNEGSKA (reference sequence). V was pared by 0 bases and J by 3 bases, with 9 bases between. CDR3 length equals 13 residues. The CDR3 DNA reads as TGCAGTGCTAGAGATGACAGTATCTACGAGCAGTACTTC. Translation gives CSARDDSIYEQYF.

The chain couples TRBV7-9 to TRBJ2-3, with D possibly being TRBD1 (6 bases). The germline V gene encodes CDR1 SEHNR and CDR2 FQNEAQ (reference sequence). V gave up 6 bases and J gave up 0 bases, with 16 bases separating them. The CDR3 is made up of 16 amino acids. CDR3 coding DNA: TGTGCCAGCAGGCGACGAGGGGGAATTAGCACAGATACGCAGTATTTT. This encodes CASRRRGGISTDTQYF.

The DNA of the CDR3 is TGTGCCAGCAGCCAAGCCGGACAGGGTTTTTACACCTACGAGCAGTACTTC. Its protein product is CASSQAGQGFYTYEQYF. This rearrangement joins TRBV4-2 to TRBJ2-7; 8 nucleotides line up with TRBD1. CDR1 and CDR2 from the germline V gene are LGHNA and YNFKEQ. There are 17 residues in the CDR3. V was clipped by 1 base and J by 2 bases; unmatched bases: 10.

J is TRBJ2-5 and V is TRBV6-2 or TRBV6-3; 12 bases map to TRBD1. Germline V gene lookup returns CDR1 MNHEY and CDR2 SVGEGT. CDR3 size: 18 residues. The ends lost 10 bases at V and 5 bases at J; junction bases unmatched: 20. The CDR3, as DNA: TGTGCCATCCGGGGGCCTAAACTGGGACAGGGGGCCCGGGAGACCCAGTACTTC. The encoded protein is CAIRGPKLGQGARETQYF.

The rearrangement joins TRBV12-3 or TRBV12-4 to TRBJ2-2, with 9 bases aligning to TRBD1. J was trimmed by 7 bases and V by 5 bases; bases with no gene match: 8. The CDR3 loop spans 15 amino acids. DNA of the CDR3: TGTGCCAGCAGTATCCGACAGGGGGTTGGCGGGGAGCTGTTTTTT. Protein product: CASSIRQGVGGELFF.

In this sample, this clonotype turned up a few times. This rearrangement joins TRBV20-1 to TRBJ2-5; 12 bases fit TRBD2. CDR1 is DFQATT and CDR2 is SNEGSKA in the germline V gene (reference sequence). The V segment lost 6 bases and the J segment 4 bases; nucleotides outside the gene matches: 6. The CDR3 runs 14 residues. As DNA, the CDR3 is TGCAGTGCCGTACGGACTAGCGGGGTAGAGACCCAGTACTTC. Amino acid sequence: CSAVRTSGVETQYF.

The chain carries TRBV7-2 and TRBJ2-7, with a weak D call TRBD1 (6 bases). Trimming removed 3 bases from V and 4 bases from J, with 13 bases in between. The CDR3 length is 14 residues. The germline V gene has CDR1 SGHTA and CDR2 FQGNSA. CDR3 in amino acids: CASSFVNRAYEQYF. Here the CDR3 DNA reads TGTGCCAGCAGCTTTGTCAACAGGGCGTACGAGCAGTACTTC.

The rearrangement joins TRBV10-3 to TRBJ2-7; the D gene is possibly TRBD1 (7 bases). Germline V gives CDR1 ENHRY, CDR2 SYGVKD. V was pared by 3 bases and J by 2 bases, with 17 bases between. The CDR3 covers 16 residues. The CDR3, as DNA: TGTGCCATCAGTGACCAGGGGGGCTACAAACCCTACGAGCAGTACTTC. Translating gives CAISDQGGYKPYEQYF.

This clonotype was recorded only once. The rearrangement joins TRBV20-1 to TRBJ2-1, with a tentative D call TRBD2 (6 bases). The V end lost 4 bases, the J end lost 4 bases, and 17 bases lay between the germline ends. The CDR3 runs 15 residues. Germline V gene sequence: CDR1 DFQATT, CDR2 SNEGSKA (reference sequence). The DNA of the CDR3 is TGCAGTGCTACTTCCTCTGGACTACCTTACAATGAGCAGTTCTTC. Its protein product is CSATSSGLPYNEQFF.

This chain uses TRBV7-9 with TRBJ1-2; D is undetermined. This CDR3 contains 15 residues. The germline V gene has CDR1 SEHNR and CDR2 FQNEAQ (reference sequence). V was cut by 1 base and J by 6 bases, with 15 bases left in between. The CDR3 sequence: CASSLDSSSRNGYTF. Written as DNA, the CDR3 is TGTGCCAGCAGCTTAGATTCCAGTTCCAGGAATGGCTACACCTTC.

The rearrangement joins TRBV14 to TRBJ2-1; D is perhaps TRBD2 (5 bases). Germline V gene lookup returns CDR1 SGHDN and CDR2 FVKESK. The V gene lost 4 bases and the J gene lost 4 bases, with 8 bases spanning the gap. The length of the CDR3 is 13 residues. CDR3: CASSLWTYNEQFF. The DNA of the CDR3 is TGTGCCAGCAGCCTCTGGACTTACAATGAGCAGTTCTTC.

This clonotype was found a few times. This chain links TRBV28 with TRBJ2-1; D remains unclear. The CDR3 is made up of 13 amino acids. Trimming pared 6 bases from V and 5 bases from J, leaving 11 bases between. Germline CDR1 and CDR2: MDHEN and SYDVKM. The CDR3 region is CASSQNSDNEQFF. The CDR3 DNA sequence: TGTGCCAGCAGCCAGAACAGTGACAATGAGCAGTTCTTC.

V is TRBV12-3 or TRBV12-4 and J is TRBJ2-3; D is ambiguous. Trimming cost V 3 bases and J 2 bases, with 9 bases left between them. The CDR3 runs 14 residues. In DNA form, the CDR3 reads TGTGCCAGCAGTTTGGTCAGAATCACAGATACGCAGTATTTT. This sequence encodes CASSLVRITDTQYF.

This chain connects TRBV18 to TRBJ1-5; 9 bases align to TRBD1. CDR3 length: 16 amino acids. Trimming cost V 5 bases and J 5 bases; bases outside gene matches: 10. The germline V gene has CDR1 KGHSH and CDR2 LQKENI. The CDR3 DNA sequence: TGTGCCAGCTCATCGACTGGACAGGGGCAGGATCAGCCCCAGCATTTT. This encodes CASSSTGQGQDQPQHF.

J is TRBJ1-5 and V is TRBV5-1; perhaps TRBD1 as D (6 bases). The length of the CDR3 is 15 residues. The germline CDR1 and CDR2 sequences are SGHRS and YFSETQ. Trimming shortened V by 4 bases and J by 3 bases, and 14 bases separated the two germline ends. In DNA form, the CDR3 reads TGCGCCAGCAGCATACGCTCAGGGGACAATCAGCCCCAGCATTTT. Translated: CASSIRSGDNQPQHF.